The sequence of this TCR beta chain was determined in a study of blood T cells in healthy people across ages (dated by TCRdb to the mid-2010s). About the full investigation: Template switching captured roughly one uniquely barcoded TCR beta cDNA molecule per two T cells in model experiments. Age-related changes in TCR beta repertoire diversity were measured in the study by deep sequencing normalized with unique cDNA molecular identifiers. Four age groups were formed from the donors: young (average approximately 16 years), middle-aged (approximately 41), aged (over 55) and long-lived (around 82). To avoid experimental bias, donors of different ages were distributed randomly across sequencing lanes. For two donors (one aged 18 to 30 and one aged 80 or older), the study analyzed two additional independent replicas of 1 million unique cDNA reads from the same blood draw. Points the paper makes about the study in general: Because the CMV infection status of the donors was unknown, age-related changes in expanded clonotypes may potentially have been confounded. A strong correlation was found between observed TCR beta diversity and the percentage of naive T cells measured by flow cytometry. Since profiling was done on bulk unsorted PBMCs, naive and antigen-experienced compartments could not be conclusively compared. The long-lived group showed more naive CD4+ T cells, fewer expanded clones and increased TCR diversity than the aged group, suggesting age selection. Estimates of total diversity from one million sequenced T cells were regarded as lower bounds and underestimates. Observed TCR beta diversity per million T cells fell roughly linearly with age, and a significant reduction was already apparent by age roughly 40.

Donors were a few dozen systemically healthy Caucasian individuals from Russia aged about 6 to 100 years. Roughly 9 milliliters of peripheral blood were drawn from each donor into EDTA-treated Vacutainer tubes. Ficoll-Paque density-gradient centrifugation was used to isolate PBMCs, with at least 7 million obtained per sample. Total RNA was extracted from PBMCs with Trizol reagent, with at least 5 micrograms obtained per sample. The percentages of naive CD45RAhigh/CD27high T cells were determined by flow cytometry on a PBMC aliquot from every donor. Libraries were constructed by 5' RACE. This sample was sequenced with an Illumina HiSeq 2500. A second about 7 to 12 cycle PCR used a sample-barcoded 5' primer and a J-beta primer mix. A unique molecular identifier was introduced onto each TCR beta cDNA molecule by a template-switch 5' adaptor carrying 12 random nucleotides. Each sample yielded at least 3 million CDR3-containing paired-end reads. All of the RNA was converted into first-strand cDNA using the Mint cDNA synthesis kit, with a TRBC-specific oligonucleotide serving as the primer. Following uracil-DNA glycosylase treatment, all cDNA underwent a first 18-cycle PCR with the universal primers M1SS and BC2_uni_R. Under the source paper's analysis protocol: Each sample was normalized by randomly selecting 1 million high-quality reads, each carrying a distinct molecular identifier. Reads with shared molecular identifiers were discarded instead of being binned into consensus sequences. MiTCR, run with a Q25 quality threshold and the strictest error-elimination algorithm, handled CDR3 identification, clonotype clustering and error correction. A nonparametric unseen species model with Euler transformation was used to estimate lower-bound total TCR beta diversity. Through fastp at Q25 and MiXCR, TCRdb rebuilt clones from the public reads, retaining in-frame beta chains. Rows with one shared CDR3 protein collapse into an entry with the most common genes and DNA. TCRdb, not the original authors, processed these V and J calls. This sample lists hundreds of thousands of distinct CDR3 sequences; approximately 29% were detected once. The ten largest clones take up 15% of the sample.

This clonotype was observed at least ten times. This receptor's antigen is unknown. Base qualities are not recorded, but no much larger clone differs from it by a single base. Looking up the germline V gene (reference sequence) yields CDR1 LGHDT and CDR2 YNNKEL. Including cysteine and phenylalanine, the CDR3 has 13 amino acids. Just the 39-base CDR3 DNA is kept, in frame starting at base 1. V is clipped by 2 bases and J by 8 bases, and the sequence between their germline boundaries is 12 bases long. The chain is made from TRBV3-1 and TRBJ1-2, with the D gene too uncertain to name. This sequence was found in a woman older than 75 in good health. Donor details come from another sample of the same person, matched by shared clones. Sequenced material: blood. The bases read TGTGCCAGCAGCCAAAAGAGGCTGGGGGGCTACACCTTC. Its protein reads: CASSQKRLGGYTF.